This is a list of T cell receptor beta chains from one sample in a study of blood T cell repertoires in COVID-19. The table came from immunoSEQ multiplex PCR; TCRdb's copy has only in-frame clones and leaves some out. The sample includes around 80,000 clones, about 89% of them seen just once. Sequencing used peripheral blood. Every receptor here comes from a man aged 60 to 69 with acute or convalescent COVID-19. Both conserved end residues are part of each CDR3. The order of the fields is V gene, clone size, D gene, J gene, CDR3 protein, CDR3 DNA. The D gene is left open where the match is weak. Rows give clone size only sometimes, using once, few, many, or a class for an expanded clone.

>TRBV27|-|-|TRBJ1-2
CASSLADSGVYTF
TGTGCCAGCAGTTTGGCGGACTCGGGGGTCTACACCTTC
>TRBV30|-|-|TRBJ1-2
CACLQETNYGYTF
TGTGCCTGTTTACAGGAAACTAACTATGGCTACACCTTC
>TRBV11-2|-|TRBD1|TRBJ1-2
CASSSGTGGAYGYTF
TGTGCCAGCAGCTCGGGGACAGGGGGCGCCTATGGCTACACCTTC
>TRBV7-2|-|-|TRBJ1-3
CASSLNGRSGNTIYF
TGTGCCAGCAGCTTAAATGGGAGGAGTGGAAACACCATATATTTT
>TRBV9|-|TRBD2|TRBJ2-7
CASSAWEGRRGQYF
TGTGCCAGCAGCGCATGGGAGGGGCGCCGTGGACAGTACTTC
>TRBV19|-|TRBD1|TRBJ1-6
CASSVRDRGYNSPLHF
TGTGCCAGTAGTGTCCGGGACAGGGGCTATAATTCACCCCTCCACTTT
>TRBV6-6|once|TRBD1|TRBJ2-5
CASSYLGQGRETQYF
TGTGCCAGCAGTTACTTGGGACAGGGGAGAGAGACCCAGTACTTC
>TRBV27|once|-|TRBJ1-6
CASSLEGQSPLHF
TGTGCCAGCAGTTTAGAAGGACAATCACCCCTCCACTTT
>TRBV29-1|-|TRBD1|TRBJ1-2
CSVEGEGGWTYGYTF
TGCAGCGTTGAAGGGGAAGGGGGCTGGACCTATGGCTACACCTTC
>TRBV5-1|-|TRBD2|TRBJ2-7
CASSSYSGSPYEQYF
TGCGCCAGCAGCTCATATAGCGGGAGCCCCTACGAGCAGTACTTC
>TRBV7-2|-|-|TRBJ2-1
CASSRPTSGEQFF
TGTGCCAGCAGCCGACCTACTTCGGGTGAGCAGTTCTTC